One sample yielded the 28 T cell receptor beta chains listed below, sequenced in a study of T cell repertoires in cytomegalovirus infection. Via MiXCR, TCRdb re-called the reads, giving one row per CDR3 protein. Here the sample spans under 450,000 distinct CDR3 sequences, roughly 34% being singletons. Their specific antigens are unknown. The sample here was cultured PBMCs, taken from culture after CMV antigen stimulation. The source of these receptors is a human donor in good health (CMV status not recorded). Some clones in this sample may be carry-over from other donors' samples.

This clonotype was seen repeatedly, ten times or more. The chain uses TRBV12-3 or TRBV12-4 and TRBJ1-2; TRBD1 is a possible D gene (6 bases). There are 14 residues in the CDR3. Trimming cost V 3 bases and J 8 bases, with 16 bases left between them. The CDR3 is CASSLAQGAGGYTF. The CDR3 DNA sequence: TGTGCCAGCAGTTTGGCACAGGGAGCGGGCGGCTACACCTTC.

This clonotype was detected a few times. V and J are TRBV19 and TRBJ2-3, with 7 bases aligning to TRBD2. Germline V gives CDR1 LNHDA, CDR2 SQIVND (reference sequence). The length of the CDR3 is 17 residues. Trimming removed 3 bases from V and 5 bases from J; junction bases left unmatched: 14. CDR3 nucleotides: TGTGCCAGTAGTATCCCTTTTTCTTGGGAGCGGGGAGATACGCAGTATTTT. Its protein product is CASSIPFSWERGDTQYF.

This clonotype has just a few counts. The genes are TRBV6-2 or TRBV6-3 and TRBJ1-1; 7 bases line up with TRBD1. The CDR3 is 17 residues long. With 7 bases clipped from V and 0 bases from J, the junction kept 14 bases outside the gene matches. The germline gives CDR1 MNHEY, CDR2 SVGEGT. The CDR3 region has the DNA TGTGCCAGCATGTTGACCGGGACAGATTATATGAACACTGAAGCTTTCTTT. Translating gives CASMLTGTDYMNTEAFF.

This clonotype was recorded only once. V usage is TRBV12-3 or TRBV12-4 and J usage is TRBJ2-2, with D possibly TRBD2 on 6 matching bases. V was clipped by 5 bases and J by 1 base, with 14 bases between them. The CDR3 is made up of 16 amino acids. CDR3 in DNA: TGTGCCAGCAGTGGAATGAGACTAGGGAACACCGGGGAGCTGTTTTTT. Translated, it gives CASSGMRLGNTGELFF.

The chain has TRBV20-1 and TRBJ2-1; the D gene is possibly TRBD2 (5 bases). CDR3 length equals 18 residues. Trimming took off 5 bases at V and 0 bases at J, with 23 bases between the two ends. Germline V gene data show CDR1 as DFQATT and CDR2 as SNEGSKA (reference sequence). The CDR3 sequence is CSAGKASSGLTSYNEQFF. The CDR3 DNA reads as TGCAGTGCTGGGAAAGCCTCAAGCGGCCTAACCTCCTACAATGAGCAGTTCTTC.

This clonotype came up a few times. CDR3 sequence reads: CASSSRRSYNEQFF. In DNA form, the CDR3 reads TGTGCCAGCAGCTCTAGAAGATCTTACAATGAGCAGTTCTTC. The chain is built from TRBV7-2 and TRBJ2-1; the D is unclear. CDR3 size: 14 residues. The germline V and J ends were trimmed by 4 bases and 4 bases, with 11 bases remaining between them. The germline CDR1 and CDR2 sequences are SGHTA and FQGNSA. Looking up the rest from reference TRBV7-2 and TRBJ2-1 gives the full variable domain: GAGVSQSPSNKVTEKGKDVELRCDPISGHTALYWYRQSLGQGLEFLIYFQGNSAPDKSGLPSDRFSAERTGGSVSTLTIQRTQQEDSAVYLCASSSRRSYNEQFFGPGTRLTVL.

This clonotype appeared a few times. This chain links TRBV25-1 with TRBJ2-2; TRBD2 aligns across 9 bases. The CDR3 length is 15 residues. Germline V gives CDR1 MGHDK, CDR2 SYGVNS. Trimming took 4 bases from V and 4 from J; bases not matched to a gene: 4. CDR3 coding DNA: TGTGCCAGCAGTGTTCTAGCGGGGACCACCGGGGAGCTGTTTTTT. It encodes CASSVLAGTTGELFF.

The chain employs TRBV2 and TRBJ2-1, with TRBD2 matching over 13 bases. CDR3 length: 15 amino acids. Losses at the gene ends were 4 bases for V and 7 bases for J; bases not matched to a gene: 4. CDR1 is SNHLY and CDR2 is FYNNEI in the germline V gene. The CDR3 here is CASSVGTSGVNEQFF. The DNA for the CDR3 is TGTGCCAGCAGTGTTGGGACTAGCGGGGTTAATGAGCAGTTCTTC. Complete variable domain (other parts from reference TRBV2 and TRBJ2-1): EPEVTQTPSHQVTQMGQEVILRCVPISNHLYFYWYRQILGQKVEFLVSFYNNEISEKSEIFDDQFSVERPDGSNFTLKIRSTKLEDSAMYFCASSVGTSGVNEQFFGPGTRLTVL.

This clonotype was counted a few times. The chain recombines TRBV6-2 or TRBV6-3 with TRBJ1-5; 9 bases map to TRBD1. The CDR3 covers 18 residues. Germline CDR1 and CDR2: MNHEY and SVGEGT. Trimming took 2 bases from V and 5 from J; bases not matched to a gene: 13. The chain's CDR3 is CASSYPGQGDVIHQPQHF. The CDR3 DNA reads TGTGCCAGCAGTTACCCGGGACAGGGAGACGTGATTCATCAGCCCCAGCATTTT.

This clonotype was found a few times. The CDR3: CSAERAGQGNSPLHF. The CDR3 DNA is TGCAGTGCTGAAAGGGCGGGGCAGGGAAATTCACCCCTCCACTTT. The V gene is TRBV20-1, the J gene TRBJ1-6, with D possibly matching TRBD1 (5 bases). The V and J ends lost 5 bases and 7 bases respectively, with 18 bases between them. Germline V gives CDR1 DFQATT, CDR2 SNEGSKA (reference sequence). The CDR3 totals 15 residues.

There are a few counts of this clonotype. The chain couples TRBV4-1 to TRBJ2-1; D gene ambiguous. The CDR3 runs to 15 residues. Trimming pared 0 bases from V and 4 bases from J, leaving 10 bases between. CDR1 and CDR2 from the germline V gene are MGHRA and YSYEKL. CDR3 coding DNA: TGCGCCAGCAGCCAAGATCCTAAGGAATACAATGAGCAGTTCTTC. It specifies CASSQDPKEYNEQFF.

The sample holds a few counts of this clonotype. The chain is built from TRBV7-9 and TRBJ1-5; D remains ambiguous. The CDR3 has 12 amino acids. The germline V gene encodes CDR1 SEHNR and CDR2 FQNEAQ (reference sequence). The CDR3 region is CAVEGSNQPQHF. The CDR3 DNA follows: TGTGCGGTCGAAGGGAGCAATCAGCCCCAGCATTTT.

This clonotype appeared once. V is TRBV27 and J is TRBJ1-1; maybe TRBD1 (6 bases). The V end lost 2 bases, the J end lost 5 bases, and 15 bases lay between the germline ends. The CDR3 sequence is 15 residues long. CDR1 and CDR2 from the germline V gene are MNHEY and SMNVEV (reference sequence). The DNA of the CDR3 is TGTGCCAGCAGTTTAATACAGGGCGGTTGGACTGAAGCTTTCTTT. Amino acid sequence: CASSLIQGGWTEAFF.

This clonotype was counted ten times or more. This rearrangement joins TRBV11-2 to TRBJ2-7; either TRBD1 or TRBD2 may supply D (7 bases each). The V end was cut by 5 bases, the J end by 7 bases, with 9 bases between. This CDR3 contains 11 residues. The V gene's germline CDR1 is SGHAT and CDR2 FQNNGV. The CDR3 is CASSQGGEQYF. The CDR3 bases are TGTGCCAGCAGCCAGGGGGGGGAGCAGTACTTC. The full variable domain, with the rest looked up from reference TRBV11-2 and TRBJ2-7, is EAGVAQSPRYKIIEKRQSVAFWCNPISGHATLYWYQQILGQGPKLLIQFQNNGVVDDSQLPKDRFSAERLKGVDSTLKIQPAKLEDSAVYLCASSQGGEQYFGPGTRLTVT.

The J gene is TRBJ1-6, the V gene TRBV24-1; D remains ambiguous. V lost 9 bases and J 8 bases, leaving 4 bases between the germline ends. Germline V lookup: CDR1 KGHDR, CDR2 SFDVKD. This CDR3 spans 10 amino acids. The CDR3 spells CATYYSPLHF. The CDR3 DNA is TGTGCCACCTACTATTCACCCCTCCACTTT.

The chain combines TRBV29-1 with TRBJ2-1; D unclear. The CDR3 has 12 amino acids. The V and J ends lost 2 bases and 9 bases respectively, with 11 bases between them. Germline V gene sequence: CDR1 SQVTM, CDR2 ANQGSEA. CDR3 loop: CSVELYSGEQFF. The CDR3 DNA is TGCAGCGTTGAACTTTACTCGGGTGAGCAGTTCTTC.

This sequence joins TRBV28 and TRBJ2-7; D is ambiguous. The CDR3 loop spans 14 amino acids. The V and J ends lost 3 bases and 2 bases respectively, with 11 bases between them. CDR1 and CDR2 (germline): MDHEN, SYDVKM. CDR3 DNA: TGTGCCAGCAGTTTGGATCACGCGACCTACGAGCAGTACTTC. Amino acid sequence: CASSLDHATYEQYF.

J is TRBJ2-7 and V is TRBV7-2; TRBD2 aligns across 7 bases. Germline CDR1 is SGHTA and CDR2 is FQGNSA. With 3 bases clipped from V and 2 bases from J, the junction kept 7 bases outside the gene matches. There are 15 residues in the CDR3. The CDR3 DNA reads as TGTGCCAGCAGCTTCGGCGGGAGTACGACCTACGAGCAGTACTTC. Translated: CASSFGGSTTYEQYF.

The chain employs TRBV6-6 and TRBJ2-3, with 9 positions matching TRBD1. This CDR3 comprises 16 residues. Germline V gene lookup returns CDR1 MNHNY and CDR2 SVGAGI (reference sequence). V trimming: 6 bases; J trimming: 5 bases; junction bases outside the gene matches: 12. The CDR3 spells CASRLTTGGYEDTQYF. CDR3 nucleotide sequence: TGTGCCAGCAGATTAACGACAGGGGGGTATGAAGATACGCAGTATTTT.

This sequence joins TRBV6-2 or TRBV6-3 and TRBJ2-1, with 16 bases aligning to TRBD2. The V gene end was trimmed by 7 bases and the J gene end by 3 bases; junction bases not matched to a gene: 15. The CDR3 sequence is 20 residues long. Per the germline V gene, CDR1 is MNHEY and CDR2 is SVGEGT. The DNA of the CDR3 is TGTGCCAGCACGAGACCGGGACTAGCGGGAGGGCCGACGGACTACAATGAGCAGTTCTTC. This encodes CASTRPGLAGGPTDYNEQFF.

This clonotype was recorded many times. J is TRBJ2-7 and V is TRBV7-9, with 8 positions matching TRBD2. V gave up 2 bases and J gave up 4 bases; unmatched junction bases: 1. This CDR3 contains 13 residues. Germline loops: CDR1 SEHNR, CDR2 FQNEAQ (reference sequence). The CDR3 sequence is CASSLSGSYEQYV. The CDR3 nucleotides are TGTGCCAGCAGCTTAAGCGGGAGTTACGAGCAGTACGTC.

The CDR3 region has the DNA TGCAGTGCGAAAGGGTGGGAAAATTACAATGAGCAGTTCTTC. Protein product: CSAKGWENYNEQFF. The rearrangement links TRBV20-1 to TRBJ2-1; D is unclear. V was trimmed by 6 bases and J by 4 bases, leaving 16 bases between them. Per the germline V gene, CDR1 is DFQATT and CDR2 is SNEGSKA (reference sequence). The CDR3 totals 14 residues.

CDR3 nucleotides: TGTGCCAGCAGTCCCCTCAGGGAGGGGAAACTGTTTTTT. Its translation: CASSPLREGKLFF. The J gene is TRBJ1-4, the V gene TRBV6-1; a weak D match, TRBD1 (5 bases). The V gene lost 5 bases and the J gene lost 11 bases, with 15 bases spanning the gap. The CDR3 spans 13 residues. Germline V gene sequence: CDR1 MNHNS, CDR2 SASEGT.

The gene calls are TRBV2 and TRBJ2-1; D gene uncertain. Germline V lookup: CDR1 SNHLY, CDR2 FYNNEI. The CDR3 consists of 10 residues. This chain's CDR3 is CAASYNEQFF. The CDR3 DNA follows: TGTGCAGCCTCCTACAATGAGCAGTTCTTC.

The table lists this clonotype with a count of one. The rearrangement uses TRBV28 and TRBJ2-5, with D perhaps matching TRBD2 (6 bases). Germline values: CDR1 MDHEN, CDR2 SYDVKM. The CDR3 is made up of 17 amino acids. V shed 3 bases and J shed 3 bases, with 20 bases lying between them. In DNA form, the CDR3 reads TGTGCCAGCAGTTTCGACTCGGGGGTAGCCAGAAAAGAGACCCAGTACTTC. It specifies CASSFDSGVARKETQYF. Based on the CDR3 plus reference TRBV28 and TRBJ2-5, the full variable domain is DVKVTQSSRYLVKRTGEKVFLECVQDMDHENMFWYRQDPGLGLRLIYFSYDVKMKEKGDIPEGYSVSREKKERFSLILESASTNQTSMYLCASSFDSGVARKETQYFGPGTRLLVL.

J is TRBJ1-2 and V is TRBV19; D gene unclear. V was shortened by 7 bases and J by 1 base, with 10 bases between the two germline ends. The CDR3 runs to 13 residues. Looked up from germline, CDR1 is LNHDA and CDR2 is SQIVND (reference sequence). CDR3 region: CASNPSFNYGYTF. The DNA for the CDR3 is TGTGCCAGTAACCCGTCTTTTAACTATGGCTACACCTTC. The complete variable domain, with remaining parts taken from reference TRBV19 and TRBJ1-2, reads DGGITQSPKYLFRKEGQNVTLSCEQNLNHDAMYWYRQDPGQGLRLIYYSQIVNDFQKGDIAEGYSVSREKKESFPLTVTSAQKNPTAFYLCASNPSFNYGYTFGSGTRLTVV.

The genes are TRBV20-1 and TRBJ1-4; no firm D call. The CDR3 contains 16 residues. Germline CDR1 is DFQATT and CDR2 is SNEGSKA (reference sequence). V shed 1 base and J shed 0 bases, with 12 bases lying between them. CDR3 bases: TGCAGTGCTAGAGGCAGGAGACTTGCAACTAATGAAAAACTGTTTTTT. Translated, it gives CSARGRRLATNEKLFF.

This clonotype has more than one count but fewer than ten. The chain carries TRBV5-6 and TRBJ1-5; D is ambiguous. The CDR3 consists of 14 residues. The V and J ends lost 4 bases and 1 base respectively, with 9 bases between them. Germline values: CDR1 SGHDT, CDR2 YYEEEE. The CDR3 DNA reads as TGTGCCAGCAGCCGGATGAAGAGCAATCAGCCCCAGCATTTT. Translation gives CASSRMKSNQPQHF.